Listed below are T cell receptor beta chains from one sample, sequenced in a study of blood T cell repertoires in COVID-19. TCRdb's copy holds only in-frame clones and misses some; the assay was immunoSEQ multiplex PCR. The table includes about 140,000 clones, about 86% detected once. What was sequenced was peripheral blood. The origin of the receptors is a woman in her sixties with acute or convalescent COVID-19. The CDR3 runs from the conserved cysteine through the conserved F or W. Fields, in order: V gene, J gene, D gene, clone size, CDR3 protein, CDR3 DNA. A D gene is named only where the DNA matches it firmly. Not all rows give a size; the values are once, few, many and, for expanded clones, a class.

TRBV2	TRBJ2-1	-	-	CASVRDFVNEQFF	TGTGCCAGTGTCCGGGACTTTGTGAATGAGCAGTTCTTC
TRBV27	TRBJ2-7	-	-	CASSFDSPYEQYF	TGTGCCAGCAGTTTCGACAGTCCCTACGAGCAGTACTTC
TRBV6-8	TRBJ2-7	TRBD2	-	CATGKLARTPYEQYF	TGTGCCACCGGGAAACTAGCGCGGACCCCCTACGAGCAGTACTTC
TRBV4-2	TRBJ2-2	-	once	CASSQVARTGELFF	TGTGCCAGCAGCCAAGTAGCCCGCACCGGGGAGCTGTTTTTT
TRBV9	TRBJ2-2	-	-	CASSLSRGELFF	TGTGCCAGCAGCTTGTCTAGGGGGGAGCTGTTTTTT
TRBV9	TRBJ2-5	-	-	CASSVAGGETQYF	TGTGCCAGCAGCGTAGCTGGCGGAGAGACCCAGTACTTC
TRBV7-2	TRBJ2-1	-	-	CASSTTPINEQFF	TGTGCCAGCAGCACAACCCCGATAAATGAGCAGTTCTTC
TRBV7-2	TRBJ2-1	-	once	CASSLALSDNEQFF	TGTGCCAGCAGCTTAGCGCTAAGCGACAATGAGCAGTTCTTC
TRBV7-9	TRBJ1-4	-	-	CASSLAGRDEKLFF	TGTGCCAGCAGCTTAGCAGGGAGGGATGAAAAACTGTTTTTT
TRBV28	TRBJ1-5	-	-	CASSFGGTIANQPQHF	TGTGCCAGCAGTTTCGGGGGAACCATAGCAAATCAGCCCCAGCATTTT
TRBV18	TRBJ1-1	TRBD1	-	CASSNGQDTEAFF	TGTGCCAGCTCCAACGGACAGGACACTGAAGCTTTCTTT
TRBV2	TRBJ2-7	-	-	CASSGKIYEQYF	TGTGCCAGCAGCGGGAAAATCTACGAGCAGTACTTC
TRBV19	TRBJ2-7	TRBD1	-	CASRRDRGSYEQYF	TGTGCCAGTAGACGGGACAGGGGGTCTTACGAGCAGTACTTC
TRBV10-3	TRBJ1-2	TRBD1	once	CAISEQGANYGYTF	TGTGCCATCAGTGAACAGGGGGCGAACTATGGCTACACCTTC
TRBV5-1	TRBJ1-4	TRBD1	-	CASSLVPQGANTWGEKLFF	TGCGCCAGCAGCTTGGTTCCCCAGGGGGCTAACACTTGGGGTGAAAAACTGTTTTTT
TRBV2	TRBJ1-1	TRBD1	-	CASTERGQGATEAFF	TGTGCCAGCACCGAGAGAGGGCAGGGGGCAACTGAAGCTTTCTTT
TRBV7-8	TRBJ2-6	-	once	CASSLARTPSGANVLTF	TGTGCCAGCAGCTTAGCGCGTACTCCCTCTGGGGCCAACGTCCTGACTTTC
TRBV10-3	TRBJ1-2	TRBD1	-	CAISDGRGYNGYTF	TGTGCCATCAGTGACGGCAGGGGGTATAATGGCTACACCTTC
TRBV6-2/TRBV6-3	TRBJ2-7	TRBD2	once	CASSYASGRFAEQYF	TGTGCCAGCAGTTACGCGAGCGGGAGGTTTGCCGAGCAGTACTTC
TRBV11-3	TRBJ2-7	-	-	CASSFSGLAPHEQYF	TGTGCCAGCAGCTTTAGTGGGCTAGCCCCCCACGAGCAGTACTTC
TRBV6-1	TRBJ1-2	-	-	CASSELGSSGYTF	TGTGCCAGCAGTGAATTGGGGAGCAGTGGCTACACCTTC
TRBV7-8	TRBJ2-1	TRBD2	-	CASSLGLAGGPIRNEQFF	TGTGCCAGCAGCTTAGGACTAGCGGGAGGGCCAATTCGGAATGAGCAGTTCTTC
TRBV3-1/TRBV3-2	TRBJ2-1	-	-	CASSQSNRVTNEQFF	TGTGCCAGCAGCCAAAGTAACAGGGTAACCAATGAGCAGTTCTTC
TRBV12-5	TRBJ2-5	TRBD1	-	CASGQGALIETQYF	TGTGCTAGTGGACAGGGGGCGTTGATTGAGACCCAGTACTTC
TRBV14	TRBJ2-1	-	-	CASSQDFGGVAYNEQFF	TGTGCCAGCAGCCAAGATTTCGGGGGAGTGGCCTACAATGAGCAGTTCTTC
TRBV7-9	TRBJ1-2	-	-	CASSPDRGGHGYTF	TGTGCCAGCAGCCCGGACCGGGGAGGGCATGGCTACACCTTC
TRBV27	TRBJ1-4	-	-	CASTSAGLAEKLFF	TGTGCCAGCACCTCAGCTGGGCTTGCTGAAAAACTGTTTTTT
TRBV5-1	TRBJ2-1	TRBD1	-	CASSLYFGTGYNNEQFF	TGCGCCAGCAGCTTGTATTTCGGGACAGGGTACAACAATGAGCAGTTCTTC
TRBV11-3	TRBJ2-1	-	-	CASSLVGGGRGNEQFF	TGTGCCAGCAGCTTAGTGGGTGGTGGGAGAGGCAATGAGCAGTTCTTC
TRBV28	TRBJ1-5	TRBD1	-	CASSSGGPPAQHF	TGTGCCAGCAGTTCAGGGGGCCCCCCGGCCCAGCATTTT
TRBV27	TRBJ1-5	TRBD1	-	CASSLRGNRGSNQPQHF	TGTGCCAGCAGTTTACGGGGGAACAGGGGGTCCAATCAGCCCCAGCATTTT
TRBV6-4	TRBJ1-2	-	-	CASSEYTGGGYGYTF	TGTGCCAGCAGTGAATACACGGGGGGCGGTTATGGCTACACCTTC
TRBV5-4	TRBJ2-1	-	-	CASSSREVYNEQFF	TGTGCCAGCAGCTCCAGGGAGGTCTACAATGAGCAGTTCTTC
TRBV9	TRBJ1-3	-	-	CASSGGPYGNTIYF	TGTGCCAGCAGCGGCGGCCCATATGGAAACACCATATATTTT
TRBV2	TRBJ2-5	TRBD1	-	CASSEQGVSQETQYF	TGTGCCAGCAGTGAACAGGGGGTCTCCCAAGAGACCCAGTACTTC
TRBV15	TRBJ1-5	-	-	CATSRLAGSDQPQHF	TGTGCCACCAGCCGCTTAGCGGGATCGGATCAGCCCCAGCATTTT
TRBV27	TRBJ2-5	TRBD2	-	CASSPLGLADFSKTQYF	TGTGCCAGCAGCCCCCTGGGACTAGCGGATTTCTCAAAGACCCAGTACTTC
TRBV6-2/TRBV6-3	TRBJ1-2	-	few	CASSYSKAQATF	TGTGCCAGCAGTTACTCTAAGGCCCAGGCGACCTTC
TRBV11-3	TRBJ2-7	-	-	CASTPQDGRSEQYF	TGTGCCAGCACCCCCCAAGATGGGAGATCCGAGCAGTACTTC
TRBV14	TRBJ1-2	TRBD1	-	CASSLGQRYGYTF	TGTGCCAGCAGCCTGGGACAGCGGTATGGCTACACCTTC
TRBV5-1	TRBJ1-3	-	-	CASSQGSNGNTIYF	TGCGCCAGCAGCCAGGGATCGAATGGAAACACCATATATTTT
TRBV2	TRBJ2-2	TRBD2	-	CASKGPGGGTGELFF	TGTGCCAGCAAGGGGCCTGGGGGGGGCACCGGGGAGCTGTTTTTT